This is a list of T cell receptor beta chains from one sample in a study of radiotherapy plus CTLA-4 blockade in lung cancer. Produced via immunoSEQ multiplex PCR; TCRdb's table is partial and in-frame only. The sample includes 70,000 to 90,000 clones, 85% to 90% of them seen just once. Sequenced material: peripheral blood, taken from a patient treated with radiotherapy plus ipilimumab. These receptors came from a human donor with non-small cell lung cancer who had stable disease on radiotherapy plus ipilimumab. CDR3s include the opening cysteine and the closing phenylalanine or tryptophan. A D gene is named only where the DNA matches it firmly.

v_call cdr3_length d_call cdr3_aa
TRBV6-4 11 TRBD1 CASRKAGTVYF
TRBV7-6 14 . CASSLVQINTEAFF
TRBV15 16 . CATSARGGARNQPQHF
TRBV6-5 13 . CASTLLGQTEQYF
TRBV6-9 12 TRBD1 CASSGDREVLFF
TRBV27 17 TRBD2 CASSLSLAVRGAGELFF
TRBV14 13 . CASREAGYPEAFF
TRBV5-1 16 TRBD2 CASSITSGRNAGELFF
TRBV2 13 . CASSEIVGQKQFF
TRBV2 16 . CASSVRQASSYNEQFF
TRBV19 15 TRBD2 CASSLTSGRTYEQYF
TRBV19 15 . CATDHSRGDSYGYTF
TRBV5-1 14 . CASSSRDRSYEQYF
TRBV6-1 14 . CASSSSEGITEAFF
TRBV6-1 12 . CASRTNSYEQYF
TRBV25-1 10 . CASRGDEQYF
TRBV7-6 15 . CASSLSGGPTDTQYF
TRBV4-2 15 TRBD1 CASSTGESGANVLTF
TRBV29-1 12 TRBD1 CSVTGPNYGYTF
TRBV19 19 TRBD2 CASSIVLGSGLSNKETQYF
TRBV5-4 16 TRBD2 CASSLGGAGGPDTQYF
TRBV2 12 TRBD1 CASSRTGTAFDF
TRBV6-4 16 . CASSARPRDCSYEQYF